This entry lists 3 T cell receptor beta chains sequenced from one sample in a study of T-cell reconstitution after alpha-beta-depleted transplantation in children. Unique molecular identifiers were incorporated when the TCRbeta library was constructed. Using its own MiXCR run on the PCR reads, TCRdb lists one record per CDR3 protein. The repertoire holds 40,000 to 55,000 distinct CDR3 sequences, approximately 8.7% seen once, with 27% in the top ten. Here the sequenced sample was PBMCs, mostly from graft donor cells, taken 60 days after TCRalphabeta/CD19-depleted stem cell transplant. Receptors were obtained from a male patient aged 2 to 9 who had a stem cell transplant for chronic granulomatous disease, so the T cells may come from the graft donor.

This clonotype has at least ten counts. This rearrangement joins TRBV7-6 to TRBJ1-1, with a possible D match to TRBD1 (5 bases). Trimming stripped 8 bases from V and 0 bases from J, with 7 bases between. The CDR3 is 12 residues long. Germline CDR1 and CDR2: SGHVS and FNYEAQ. The CDR3 loop reads CASGGLNTEAFF. In DNA, the CDR3 is TGTGCCAGCGGGGGGTTGAACACTGAAGCTTTCTTT. The variable domain in full, completed from reference TRBV7-6 and TRBJ1-1, reads GAGVSQSPRYKVTKRGQDVALRCDPISGHVSLYWYRQALGQGPEFLTYFNYEAQQDKSGLPNDRFSAERPEGSISTLTIQRTEQRDSAMYRCASGGLNTEAFFGQGTRLTVV.

This clonotype showed up many times. This chain connects TRBV11-2 to TRBJ2-1; 14 bases are shared with TRBD2. CDR1 and CDR2 (germline): SGHAT, FQNNGV. After removal of 3 bases from V and 5 bases from J, the junction contained 9 bases not matched to a gene. This CDR3 has 18 amino acids. CDR3 sequence reads: CASSFGLAGGRPHNEQFF. CDR3 nucleotides: TGTGCCAGCAGCTTCGGACTAGCGGGAGGTAGACCCCACAATGAGCAGTTCTTC.

CDR3 sequence (DNA): TGTGCCAGCAGCTTGAATCAGGGGTGGGCATACGAGCAGTACTTC. Translated: CASSLNQGWAYEQYF. The chain is built from TRBV7-2 and TRBJ2-7, with a weak D call TRBD1 (6 bases). The V gene lost 3 bases and the J gene lost 4 bases, with 16 bases spanning the gap. Germline V gene sequence: CDR1 SGHTA, CDR2 FQGNSA. The CDR3 extends over 15 amino acids.